Listed below are T cell receptor beta chains from one sample, sequenced in a study of T-cell memory formation after mild COVID-19. MiXCR was run by TCRdb on the 5' RACE reads, yielding one entry per CDR3 protein. Here the sample spans more than 35,000 distinct CDR3 sequences, about 6.1% being singletons. The sample taken for sequencing was PBMCs or a T cell subset sorted from them (not recorded which). These TCRs come from an adult who had mild COVID-19 (a few samples of this study predate the infection). Cell type and time point are not known. Both conserved end residues are part of each CDR3. D genes are given only for firm matches. Where a row states a size, it is once, few, many or the class of an expanded clone; other rows omit it.

many | TRBJ2-1 | 15 | TRBD1 | TRBV24-1 | TGTGCCACCAGTGATGTCCGGGACAGGGCCCATGAGCAGTTCTTC | CATSDVRDRAHEQFF
- | TRBJ2-5 | 17 | - | TRBV10-3 | TGTGCCATCAGTGAGGCCGCAAGGGCGGCGGGCCAAGAGACCCAGTACTTC | CAISEAARAAGQETQYF
- | TRBJ2-7 | 14 | TRBD2 | TRBV18 | TGTGCCAGCTCAATAGGGCGGGAGACCTACGAGCAGTACTTC | CASSIGRETYEQYF
- | TRBJ2-1 | 16 | - | TRBV4-1 | TGCGCCAGCAGCCAAGGCCTCCCTTTGGGGCACAATGAGCAGTTCTTC | CASSQGLPLGHNEQFF
- | TRBJ2-7 | 14 | - | TRBV5-5 | TGTGCCAGCAGCTTAGACATGAGCTCCTACGAGCAGTACTTC | CASSLDMSSYEQYF
many | TRBJ1-4 | 14 | - | TRBV12-3/TRBV12-4 | TGTGCCAGCAGTTTCTGGGGTAGCAATGAAAAACTGTTTTTT | CASSFWGSNEKLFF
many | TRBJ2-5 | 15 | - | TRBV7-6 | TGTGCCAGCAGCTTGAAACCGCCACCGCAAGAGACCCAGTACTTC | CASSLKPPPQETQYF
- | TRBJ1-5 | 17 | - | TRBV6-1 | TGTGCCAGCACCGAGGGTGGGGGGCGAGGCTTTGGTCAGCCCCAGCATTTT | CASTEGGGRGFGQPQHF
- | TRBJ2-7 | 15 | - | TRBV18 | TGTGCCAGCTCACCGGCAGTCTCAGGGGCTTACGAGCAGTACTTC | CASSPAVSGAYEQYF
few | TRBJ2-2 | 16 | - | TRBV14 | TGTGCCAGCAGCCGGAAAGGGACAAAGAACACCGGGGAGCTGTTTTTT | CASSRKGTKNTGELFF
- | TRBJ1-4 | 15 | - | TRBV5-1 | TGCGCCAGCAGCTTGGCTCAAGGGAAGGGGGAAAAACTGTTTTTT | CASSLAQGKGEKLFF
few | TRBJ2-7 | 16 | - | TRBV19 | TGTGCCAGTAGTCCCTCCGCGGCAGGGGCGCGCTACGAGCAGTACTTC | CASSPSAAGARYEQYF
medium-sized | TRBJ2-5 | 17 | TRBD1 | TRBV24-1 | TGTGCCACCAGTGATTTAAAAGGGACAGGCGACACGGAGACCCAGTACTTC | CATSDLKGTGDTETQYF